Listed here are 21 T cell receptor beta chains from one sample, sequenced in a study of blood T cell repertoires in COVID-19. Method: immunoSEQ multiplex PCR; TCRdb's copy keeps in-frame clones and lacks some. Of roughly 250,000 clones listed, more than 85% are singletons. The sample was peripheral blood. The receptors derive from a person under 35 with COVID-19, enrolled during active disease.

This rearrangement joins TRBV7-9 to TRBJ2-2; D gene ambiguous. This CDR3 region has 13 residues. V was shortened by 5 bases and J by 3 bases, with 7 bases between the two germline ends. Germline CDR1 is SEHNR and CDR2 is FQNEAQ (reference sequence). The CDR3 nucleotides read TGTGCCAGCAGCCCCAAATACACCGGGGAGCTGTTTTTT. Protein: CASSPKYTGELFF.

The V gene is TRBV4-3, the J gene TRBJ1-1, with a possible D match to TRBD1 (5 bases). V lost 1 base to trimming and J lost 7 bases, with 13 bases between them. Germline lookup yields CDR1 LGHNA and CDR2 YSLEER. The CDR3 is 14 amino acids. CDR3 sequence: CASSQAVGQSEAFF. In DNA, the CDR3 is TGCGCCAGCAGCCAAGCTGTGGGGCAGAGTGAAGCTTTCTTT.

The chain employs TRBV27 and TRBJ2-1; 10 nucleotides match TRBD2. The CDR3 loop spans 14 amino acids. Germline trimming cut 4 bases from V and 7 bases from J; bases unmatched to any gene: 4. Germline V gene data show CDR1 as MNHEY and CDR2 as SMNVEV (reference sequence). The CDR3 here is CASSYLAGVNEQFF. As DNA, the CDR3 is TGTGCCAGCAGTTACCTAGCGGGAGTGAATGAGCAGTTCTTC.

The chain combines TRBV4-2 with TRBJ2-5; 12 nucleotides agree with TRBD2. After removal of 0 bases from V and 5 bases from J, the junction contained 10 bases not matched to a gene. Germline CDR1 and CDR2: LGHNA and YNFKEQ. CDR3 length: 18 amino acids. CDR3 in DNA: TGTGCCAGCAGCCAAGATCGAGGACTAGCGGGAATAGGGGAGACCCAGTACTTC. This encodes CASSQDRGLAGIGETQYF.

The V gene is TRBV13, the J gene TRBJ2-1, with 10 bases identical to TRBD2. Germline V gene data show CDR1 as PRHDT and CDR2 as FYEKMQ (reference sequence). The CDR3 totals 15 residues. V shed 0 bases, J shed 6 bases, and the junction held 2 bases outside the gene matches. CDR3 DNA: TGTGCCAGCAGCTTAGGACTAGCGGGAACCAATGAGCAGTTCTTC. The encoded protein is CASSLGLAGTNEQFF.

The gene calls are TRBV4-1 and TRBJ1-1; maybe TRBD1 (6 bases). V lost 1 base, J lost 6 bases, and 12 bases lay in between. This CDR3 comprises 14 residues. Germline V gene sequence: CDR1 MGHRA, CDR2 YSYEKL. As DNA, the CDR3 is TGCGCCAGCAGCCAAGCAGGGGTGAGGCCTGAAGCTTTCTTT. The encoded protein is CASSQAGVRPEAFF.

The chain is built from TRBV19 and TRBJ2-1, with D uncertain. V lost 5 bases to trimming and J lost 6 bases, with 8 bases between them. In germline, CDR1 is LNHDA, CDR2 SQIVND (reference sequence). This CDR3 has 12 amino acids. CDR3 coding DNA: TGTGCCAGTAGTCTCCCCTTCAATGAGCAGTTCTTC. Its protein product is CASSLPFNEQFF.

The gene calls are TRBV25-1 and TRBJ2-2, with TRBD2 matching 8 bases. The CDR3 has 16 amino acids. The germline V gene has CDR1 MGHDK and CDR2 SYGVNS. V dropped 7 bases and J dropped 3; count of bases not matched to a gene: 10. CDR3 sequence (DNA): TGTGCCAGCACCAACTTGGGCGGGAGGTACACCGGGGAGCTGTTTTTT. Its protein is CASTNLGGRYTGELFF.

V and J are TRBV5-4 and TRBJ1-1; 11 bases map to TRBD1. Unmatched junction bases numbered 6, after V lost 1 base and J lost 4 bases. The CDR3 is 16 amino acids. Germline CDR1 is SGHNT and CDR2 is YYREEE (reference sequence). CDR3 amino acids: CASSLTGQGVATEAFF. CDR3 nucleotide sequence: TGTGCCAGCAGCTTGACGGGACAGGGGGTAGCCACTGAAGCTTTCTTT.

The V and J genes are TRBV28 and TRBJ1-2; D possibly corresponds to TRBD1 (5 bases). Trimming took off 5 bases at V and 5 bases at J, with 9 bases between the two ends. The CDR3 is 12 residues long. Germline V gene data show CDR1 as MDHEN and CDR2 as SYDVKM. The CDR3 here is CASSATGYGYTF. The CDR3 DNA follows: TGTGCCAGCAGTGCTACAGGTTATGGCTACACCTTC.

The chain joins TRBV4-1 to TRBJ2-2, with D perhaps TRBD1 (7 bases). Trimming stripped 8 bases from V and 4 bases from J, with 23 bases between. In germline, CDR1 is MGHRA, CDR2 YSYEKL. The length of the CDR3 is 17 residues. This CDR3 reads CASGPGTDRRGTGELFF. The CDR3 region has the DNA TGCGCCAGCGGGCCCGGGACAGACAGGAGGGGCACCGGGGAGCTGTTTTTT.

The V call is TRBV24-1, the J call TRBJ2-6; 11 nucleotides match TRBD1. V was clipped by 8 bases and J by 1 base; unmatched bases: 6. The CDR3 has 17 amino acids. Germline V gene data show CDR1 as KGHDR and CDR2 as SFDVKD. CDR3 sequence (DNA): TGTGCCACCAACCCCGGGACAGGGGGTTCTGGGGCCAACGTCCTGACTTTC. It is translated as CATNPGTGGSGANVLTF.

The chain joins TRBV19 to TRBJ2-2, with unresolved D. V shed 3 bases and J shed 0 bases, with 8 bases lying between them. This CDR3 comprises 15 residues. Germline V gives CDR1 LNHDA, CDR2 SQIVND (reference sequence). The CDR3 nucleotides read TGTGCCAGTAGTATTTCCAGGCCGAACACCGGGGAGCTGTTTTTT. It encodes CASSISRPNTGELFF.

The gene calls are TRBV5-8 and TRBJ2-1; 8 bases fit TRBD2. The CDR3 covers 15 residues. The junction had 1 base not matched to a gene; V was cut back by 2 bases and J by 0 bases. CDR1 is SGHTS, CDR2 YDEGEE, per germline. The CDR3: CASSFSGISYNEQFF. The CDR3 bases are TGTGCCAGCAGCTTTAGCGGGATCTCCTACAATGAGCAGTTCTTC.

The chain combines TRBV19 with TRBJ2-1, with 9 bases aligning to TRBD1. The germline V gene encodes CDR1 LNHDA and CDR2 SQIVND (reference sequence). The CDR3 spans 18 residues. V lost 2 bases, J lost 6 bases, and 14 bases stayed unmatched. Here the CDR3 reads CASSINLRGTGLGNEQFF. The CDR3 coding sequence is TGTGCCAGTAGTATAAATCTCCGCGGGACAGGGCTCGGCAATGAGCAGTTCTTC.

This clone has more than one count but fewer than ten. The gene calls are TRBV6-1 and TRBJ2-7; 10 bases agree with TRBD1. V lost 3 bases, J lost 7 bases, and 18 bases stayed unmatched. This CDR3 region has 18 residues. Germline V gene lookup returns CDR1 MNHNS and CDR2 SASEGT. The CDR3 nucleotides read TGTGCCAGCAGTGACACCCCCGGGACAGGGGTTACCTCAGGGGAGCAGTACTTC. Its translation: CASSDTPGTGVTSGEQYF.

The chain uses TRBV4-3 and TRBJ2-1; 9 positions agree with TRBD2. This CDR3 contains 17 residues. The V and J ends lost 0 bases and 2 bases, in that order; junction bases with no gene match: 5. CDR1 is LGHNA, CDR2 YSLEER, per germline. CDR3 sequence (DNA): TGCGCCAGCAGCCAAGAGGTTAGCGGGAGTCCCTACAATGAGCAGTTCTTC. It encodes CASSQEVSGSPYNEQFF.

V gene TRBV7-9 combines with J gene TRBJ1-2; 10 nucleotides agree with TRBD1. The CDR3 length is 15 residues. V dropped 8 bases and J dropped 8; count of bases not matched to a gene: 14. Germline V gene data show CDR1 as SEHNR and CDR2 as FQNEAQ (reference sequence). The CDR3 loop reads CASVSQDRGLEGYTF. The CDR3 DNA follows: TGTGCCAGCGTTAGCCAGGACAGGGGGTTAGAAGGCTACACCTTC.

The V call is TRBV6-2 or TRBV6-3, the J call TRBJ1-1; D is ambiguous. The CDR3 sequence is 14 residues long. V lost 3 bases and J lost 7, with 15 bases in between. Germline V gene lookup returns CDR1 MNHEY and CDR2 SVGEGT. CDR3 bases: TGTGCCAGCAGTTATGCCCTAGCCGACGGTGAAGCTTTCTTT. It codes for CASSYALADGEAFF.

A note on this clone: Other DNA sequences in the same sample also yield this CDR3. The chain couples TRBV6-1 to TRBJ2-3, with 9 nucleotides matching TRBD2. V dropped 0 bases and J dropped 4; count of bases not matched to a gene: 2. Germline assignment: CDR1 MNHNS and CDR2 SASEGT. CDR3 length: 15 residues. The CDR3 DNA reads TGTGCCAGCAGTGAAGCCGCGGGAGGGCCAGATACGCAGTATTTT. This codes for CASSEAAGGPDTQYF.

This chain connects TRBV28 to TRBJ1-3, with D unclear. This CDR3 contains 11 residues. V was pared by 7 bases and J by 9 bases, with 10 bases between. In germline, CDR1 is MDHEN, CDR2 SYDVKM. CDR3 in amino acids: CASIQAGTIYF. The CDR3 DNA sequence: TGTGCCAGCATCCAAGCGGGCACCATATATTTT.